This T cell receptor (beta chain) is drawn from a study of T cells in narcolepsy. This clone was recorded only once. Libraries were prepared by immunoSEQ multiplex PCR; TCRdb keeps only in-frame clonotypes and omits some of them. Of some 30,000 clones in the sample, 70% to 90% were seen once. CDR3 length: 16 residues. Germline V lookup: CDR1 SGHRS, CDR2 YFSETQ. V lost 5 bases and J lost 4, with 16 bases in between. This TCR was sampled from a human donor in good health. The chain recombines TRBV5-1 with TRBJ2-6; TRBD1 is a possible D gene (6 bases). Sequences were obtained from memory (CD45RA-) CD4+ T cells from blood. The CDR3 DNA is TGCGCCAGCAGGCACAGGGAAGCTCCCGGGGCCAACGTCCTGACTTTC. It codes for CASRHREAPGANVLTF.